This T cell receptor beta chain was observed in a study of cytomegalovirus exposure and HLA in healthy donors. Findings and caveats of the study: When analyzed later, a missense DCLRE1C variant was found to be linked to TCR beta V- and J-gene trimming. Data from an earlier analysis indicated that most TCR beta V segments were productive either about 90% or about 30% of the time.

This CDR3 has 15 amino acids. Per germline, CDR1 MNHEY and CDR2 SVGAGI. With V trimmed by 4 bases and J by 3 bases, 4 bases remained unmatched. The PCR ran on 60 Vbeta and 13 Jbeta primers. The assay was immunoSEQ multiplex PCR, and TCRdb's table has in-frame clones only and misses some. The table has 130,000 or so clones, just over 65% seen once. Remarks on this clone: What it binds is unknown. Distinct nucleotide sequences in the sample also encode this CDR3.

The sample consisted of PBMCs. V gene TRBV6-5 combines with J gene TRBJ2-7; 12 bases map to TRBD2. This receptor was identified in a woman in her sixties or seventies in good health and CMV-seronegative. For the CDR3, the DNA is TGTGCCAGCAGTTCCTTGACTAGCGGGGGCTACGAGCAGTACTTC. As protein: CASSSLTSGGYEQYF.